What follows are 10 T cell receptor beta chains derived from one specimen sequenced in a study of glioma-infiltrating T cells. Amplification of TCR alpha and beta CDR3 regions from RNA used iRepertoire nested multiplex PCR. TCRdb independently ran MiXCR on the multiplex PCR reads; one entry per CDR3 protein. The data contain around 97,000 distinct CDR3 sequences, around 29% of them singletons. What was sequenced was glioma tissue, nonneoplastic brain tissue, or PBMCs (not recorded which). The receptor source for this set is a human donor with low-grade glioma or glioblastoma, undergoing nonglioma brain surgery, or in good health (not recorded which).

The V call is TRBV9, the J call TRBJ2-5; 9 nucleotides agree with TRBD2. The CDR3 has 14 residues. The V and J ends lost 6 bases and 5 bases, in that order; junction bases with no gene match: 8. Germline CDR1 reads SGDLS; CDR2 reads YYNGEE. The CDR3 nucleotides read TGTGCCAGCACCCCGACTAGCGGCAAGGAGACCCAGTACTTC. It translates to CASTPTSGKETQYF.

This clonotype occurred many times. This sequence joins TRBV28 and TRBJ2-7; 10 bases align to TRBD1. Trimming took 6 bases from V and 4 from J; bases not matched to a gene: 6. The CDR3 runs 14 residues. From germline, CDR1 is MDHEN and CDR2 SYDVKM. CDR3 sequence reads: CASRRTGGGYEQYF. CDR3 DNA: TGTGCCAGCAGACGGACAGGGGGGGGTTACGAGCAGTACTTC.

The sample holds many counts of this clonotype. This chain links TRBV6-1 with TRBJ2-7; D unresolved. The CDR3 has 12 amino acids. V lost 5 bases, J lost 10 bases, and 15 bases lay in between. Per the germline V gene, CDR1 is MNHNS and CDR2 is SASEGT. The CDR3 loop reads CASSHPVDLQYF. The CDR3 nucleotides read TGTGCCAGCAGTCACCCGGTGGACCTTCAGTACTTC.

V usage is TRBV12-3 or TRBV12-4 and J usage is TRBJ1-2, with unresolved D. This CDR3 has 12 residues. The germline V and J ends were trimmed by 3 bases and 8 bases, with 10 bases remaining between them. The CDR3 bases are TGTGCCAGCAGTTTTCTAATGTGGGGCTACACCTTC. The encoded protein is CASSFLMWGYTF.

This clonotype showed up just a few times. V and J are TRBV29-1 and TRBJ1-3, with 9 bases that match TRBD1. The V gene end was trimmed by 5 bases and the J gene end by 0 bases; junction bases not matched to a gene: 8. Per the germline V gene, CDR1 is SQVTM and CDR2 is ANQGSEA. The CDR3 loop spans 16 amino acids. The CDR3 reads CSVRPGQGHSGNTIYF. The DNA for the CDR3 is TGCAGCGTTCGTCCGGGACAGGGTCACTCTGGAAACACCATATATTTT.

At least ten counts were recorded for this clonotype. This chain connects TRBV27 to TRBJ1-4; a weak D match, TRBD1 (5 bases). Trimming stripped 6 bases from V and 4 bases from J, with 12 bases between. The CDR3 is 14 amino acids. CDR1 is MNHEY and CDR2 is SMNVEV in the germline V gene (reference sequence). CDR3 DNA: TGTGCCAGCAGCGTAGACAGCTTTAATGAAAAACTGTTTTTT. Translation: CASSVDSFNEKLFF.

In regard to this clonotype: Given a much more abundant clone one base away, this may be a read error. The chain joins TRBV20-1 to TRBJ2-1; D not resolved. CDR1 DFQATT and CDR2 SNEGSKA come from the germline V gene (reference sequence). Trimming shortened V by 3 bases and J by 3 bases, and 6 bases separated the two germline ends. This CDR3 has 12 residues. CDR3 protein: CSASIDYNEQFF. For the CDR3, the DNA is TGCAGTGCTAGTATAGACTACAATGAGCAGTTCTTC.

In this sample, this clonotype turned up a few times. The rearrangement uses TRBV29-1 and TRBJ2-7; unclear D gene. The CDR3 covers 12 residues. Germline V CDR1 and CDR2: SQVTM, ANQGSEA. V was trimmed by 5 bases and J by 2 bases, leaving 10 bases between them. The CDR3 nucleotides are TGCAGCGTTATCCTCTCAGCCTACGAGCAGTACTTC. Translated: CSVILSAYEQYF.

CDR3 region: CASSLDMGLYNEQFF. In DNA form, the CDR3 reads TGTGCCAGCAGCTTAGACATGGGGCTCTACAATGAGCAGTTCTTC. V usage is TRBV19 and J usage is TRBJ2-1; D perhaps matches TRBD1 (5 bases). The germline V gene encodes CDR1 LNHDA and CDR2 SQIVND (reference sequence). The CDR3 consists of 15 residues. Between the trimmed V and J ends, which lost 9 bases and 3 bases, there was a span of 18 bases.

This clonotype occurred a few times. This chain links TRBV19 with TRBJ1-2, with D possibly TRBD1 on 5 matching bases. V was clipped by 6 bases and J by 4 bases, with 9 bases between them. There are 12 residues in the CDR3. Germline lookup yields CDR1 LNHDA and CDR2 SQIVND (reference sequence). CDR3 DNA: TGTGCCAGTAGCCCCGGGACCTATGGCTACACCTTC. It yields the protein CASSPGTYGYTF.